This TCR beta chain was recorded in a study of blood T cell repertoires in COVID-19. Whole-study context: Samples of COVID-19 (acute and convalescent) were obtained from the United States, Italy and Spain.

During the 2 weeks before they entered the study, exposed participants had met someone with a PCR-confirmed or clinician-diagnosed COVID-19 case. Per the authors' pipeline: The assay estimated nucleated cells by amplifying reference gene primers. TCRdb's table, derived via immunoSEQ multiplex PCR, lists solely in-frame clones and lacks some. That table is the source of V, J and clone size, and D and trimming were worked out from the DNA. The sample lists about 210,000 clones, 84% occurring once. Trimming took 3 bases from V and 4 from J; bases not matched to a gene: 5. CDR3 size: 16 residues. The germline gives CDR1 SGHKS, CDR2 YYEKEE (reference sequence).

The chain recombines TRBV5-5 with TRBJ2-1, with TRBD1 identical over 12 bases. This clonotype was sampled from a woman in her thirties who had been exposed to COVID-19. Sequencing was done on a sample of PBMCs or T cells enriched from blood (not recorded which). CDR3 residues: CASSWDRGRTYNEQFF. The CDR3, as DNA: TGTGCCAGCAGCTGGGACAGGGGGCGGACATACAATGAGCAGTTCTTC.